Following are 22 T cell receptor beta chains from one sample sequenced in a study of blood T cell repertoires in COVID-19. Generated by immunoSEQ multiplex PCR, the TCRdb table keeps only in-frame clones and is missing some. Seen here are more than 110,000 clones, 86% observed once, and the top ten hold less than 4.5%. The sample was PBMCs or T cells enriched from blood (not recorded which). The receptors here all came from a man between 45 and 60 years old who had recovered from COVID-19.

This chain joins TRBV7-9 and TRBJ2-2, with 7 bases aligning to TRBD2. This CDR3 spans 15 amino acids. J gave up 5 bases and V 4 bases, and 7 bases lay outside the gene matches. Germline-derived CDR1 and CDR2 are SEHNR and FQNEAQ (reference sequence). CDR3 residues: CASSSRTRGTGELFF. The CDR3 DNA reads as TGTGCCAGCAGCTCAAGGACTAGAGGGACCGGGGAGCTGTTTTTT.

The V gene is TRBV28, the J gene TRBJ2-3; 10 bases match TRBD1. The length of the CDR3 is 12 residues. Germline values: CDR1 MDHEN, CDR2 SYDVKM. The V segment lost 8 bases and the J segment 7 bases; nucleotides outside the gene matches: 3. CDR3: CASGTGAYTQYF. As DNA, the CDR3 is TGTGCCAGCGGGACAGGGGCTTATACGCAGTATTTT. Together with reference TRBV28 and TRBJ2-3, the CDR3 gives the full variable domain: DVKVTQSSRYLVKRTGEKVFLECVQDMDHENMFWYRQDPGLGLRLIYFSYDVKMKEKGDIPEGYSVSREKKERFSLILESASTNQTSMYLCASGTGAYTQYFGPGTRLTVL.

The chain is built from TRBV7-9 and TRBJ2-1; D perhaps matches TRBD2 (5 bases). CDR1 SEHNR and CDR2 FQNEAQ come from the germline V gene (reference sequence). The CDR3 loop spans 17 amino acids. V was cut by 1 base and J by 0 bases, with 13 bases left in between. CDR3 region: CASSLGLSGVSYNEQFF. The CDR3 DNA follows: TGTGCCAGCAGCTTAGGATTAAGCGGAGTCTCCTACAATGAGCAGTTCTTC. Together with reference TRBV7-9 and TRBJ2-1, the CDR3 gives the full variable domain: DTGVSQNPRHKITKRGQNVTFRCDPISEHNRLYWYRQTLGQGPEFLTYFQNEAQLEKSRLLSDRFSAERPKGSFSTLEIQRTEQGDSAMYLCASSLGLSGVSYNEQFFGPGTRLTVL.

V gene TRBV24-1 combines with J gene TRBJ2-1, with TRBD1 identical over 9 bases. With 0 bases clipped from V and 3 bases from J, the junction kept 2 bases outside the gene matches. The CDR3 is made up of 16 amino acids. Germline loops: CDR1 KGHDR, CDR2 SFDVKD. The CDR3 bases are TGTGCCACCAGTGATTTGCAGACAGGGGGCTACAATGAGCAGTTCTTC. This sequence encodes CATSDLQTGGYNEQFF.

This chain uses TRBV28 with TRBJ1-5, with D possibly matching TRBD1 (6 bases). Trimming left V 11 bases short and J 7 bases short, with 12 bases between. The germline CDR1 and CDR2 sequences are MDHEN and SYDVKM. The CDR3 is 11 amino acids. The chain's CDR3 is CAVGQPQPQHF. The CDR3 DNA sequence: TGTGCCGTCGGACAGCCGCAGCCCCAGCATTTT.

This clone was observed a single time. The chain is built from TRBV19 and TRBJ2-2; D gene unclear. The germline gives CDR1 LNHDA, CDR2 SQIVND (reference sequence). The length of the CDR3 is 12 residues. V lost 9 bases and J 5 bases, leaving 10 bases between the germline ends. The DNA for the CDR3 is TGTGCCAGCGCACCCCGGACCGGGGAGCTGTTTTTT. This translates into CASAPRTGELFF.

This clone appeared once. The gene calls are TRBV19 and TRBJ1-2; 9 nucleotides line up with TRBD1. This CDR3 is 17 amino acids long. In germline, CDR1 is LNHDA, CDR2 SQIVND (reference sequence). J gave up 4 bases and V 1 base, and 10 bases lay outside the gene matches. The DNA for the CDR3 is TGTGCCAGTAGTATAGGTCGGGACAGGGATCGTACCTATGGCTACACCTTC. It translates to CASSIGRDRDRTYGYTF.

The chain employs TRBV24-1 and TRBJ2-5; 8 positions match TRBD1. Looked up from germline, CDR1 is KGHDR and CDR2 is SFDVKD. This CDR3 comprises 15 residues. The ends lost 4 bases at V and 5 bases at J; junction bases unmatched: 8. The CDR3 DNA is TGTGCCACCAGTGACTCTACCGGGACAGGTGAGACCCAGTACTTC. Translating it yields CATSDSTGTGETQYF.

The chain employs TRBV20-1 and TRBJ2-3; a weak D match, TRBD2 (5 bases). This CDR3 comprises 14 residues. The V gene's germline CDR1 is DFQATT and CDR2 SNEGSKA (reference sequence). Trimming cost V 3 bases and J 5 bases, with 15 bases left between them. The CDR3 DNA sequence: TGCAGTGCTAGTCCCCGGGGTAGAATAGATACGCAGTATTTT. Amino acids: CSASPRGRIDTQYF.

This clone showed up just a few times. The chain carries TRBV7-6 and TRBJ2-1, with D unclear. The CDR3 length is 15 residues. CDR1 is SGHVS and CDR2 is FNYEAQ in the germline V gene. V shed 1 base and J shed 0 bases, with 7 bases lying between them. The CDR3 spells CASSLEAASYNEQFF. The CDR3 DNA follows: TGTGCCAGCAGCTTAGAGGCGGCCTCCTACAATGAGCAGTTCTTC.

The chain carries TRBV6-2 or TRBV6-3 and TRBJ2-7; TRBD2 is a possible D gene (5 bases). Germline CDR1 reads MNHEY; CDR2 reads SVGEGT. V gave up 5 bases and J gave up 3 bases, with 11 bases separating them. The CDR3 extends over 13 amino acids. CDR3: CASSQRPGYEQYF. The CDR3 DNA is TGTGCCAGCAGTCAGCGGCCTGGCTACGAGCAGTACTTC.

CDR3 residues: CASCRSINEKLFF. In DNA form, the CDR3 reads TGTGCCAGCTGTCGTAGCATTAATGAAAAACTGTTTTTT. The chain employs TRBV6-5 and TRBJ1-4; D ambiguous. V was cut by 8 bases and J by 4 bases, with 11 bases left in between. The CDR3 sequence is 13 residues long. Germline V CDR1 and CDR2: MNHEY, SVGAGI.

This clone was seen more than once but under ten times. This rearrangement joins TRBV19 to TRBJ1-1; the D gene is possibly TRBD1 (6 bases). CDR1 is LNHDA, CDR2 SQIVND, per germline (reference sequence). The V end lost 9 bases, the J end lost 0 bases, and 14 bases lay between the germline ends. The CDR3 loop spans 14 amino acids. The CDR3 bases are TGTGCCAGCCAACGTAGGGGGATGAACACTGAAGCTTTCTTT. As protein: CASQRRGMNTEAFF.

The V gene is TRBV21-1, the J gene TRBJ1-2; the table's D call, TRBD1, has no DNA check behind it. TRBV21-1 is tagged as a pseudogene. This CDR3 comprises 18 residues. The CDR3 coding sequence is TGTGCCAGCAGCAAAGGGGTAAAAACAGGGGCTCCCATCTATGGCTACACCTTC. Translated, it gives CASSKGVKTGAPIYGYTF.

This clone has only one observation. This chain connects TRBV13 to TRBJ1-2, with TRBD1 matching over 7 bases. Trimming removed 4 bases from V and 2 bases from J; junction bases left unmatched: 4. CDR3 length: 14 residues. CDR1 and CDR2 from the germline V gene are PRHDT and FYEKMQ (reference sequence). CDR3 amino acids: CASSSLTGNYGYTF. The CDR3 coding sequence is TGTGCCAGCAGCTCACTGACAGGGAACTATGGCTACACCTTC.

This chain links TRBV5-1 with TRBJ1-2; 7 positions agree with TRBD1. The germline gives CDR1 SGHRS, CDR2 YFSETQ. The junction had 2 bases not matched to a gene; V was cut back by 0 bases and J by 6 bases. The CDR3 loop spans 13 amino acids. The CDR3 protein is CASSLEGGDGYTF. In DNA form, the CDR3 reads TGCGCCAGCAGCTTGGAAGGGGGCGATGGCTACACCTTC.

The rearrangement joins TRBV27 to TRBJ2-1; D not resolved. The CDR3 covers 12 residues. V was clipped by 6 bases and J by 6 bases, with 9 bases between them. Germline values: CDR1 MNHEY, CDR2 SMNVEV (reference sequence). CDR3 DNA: TGTGCCAGCAGCGGTCACAGCAATGAGCAGTTCTTC. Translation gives CASSGHSNEQFF.

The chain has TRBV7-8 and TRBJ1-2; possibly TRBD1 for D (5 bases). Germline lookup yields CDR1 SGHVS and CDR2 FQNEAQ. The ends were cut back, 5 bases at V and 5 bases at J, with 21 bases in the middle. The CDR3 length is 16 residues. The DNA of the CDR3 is TGTGCCAGCAGCCGGACTTCCGGGGCGCGGGGTTATGGCTACACCTTC. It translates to CASSRTSGARGYGYTF.

The CDR3 nucleotides are TGTGCCAGCAGCTTCTACACTAGCGGGAGGGCTGGCGGGGAGCTGTTTTTT. Protein sequence: CASSFYTSGRAGGELFF. The chain links TRBV7-9 to TRBJ2-2, with 13 bases aligning to TRBD2. The V gene end was trimmed by 3 bases and the J gene end by 7 bases; junction bases not matched to a gene: 8. The CDR3 has 17 amino acids. CDR1 SEHNR and CDR2 FQNEAQ come from the germline V gene (reference sequence).

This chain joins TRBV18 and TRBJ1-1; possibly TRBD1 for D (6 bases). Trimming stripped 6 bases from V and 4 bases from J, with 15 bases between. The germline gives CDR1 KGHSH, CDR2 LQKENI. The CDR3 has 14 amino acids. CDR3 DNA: TGTGCCAGCTCTCCTCAGGGGAGAAGCACTGAAGCTTTCTTT. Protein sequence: CASSPQGRSTEAFF.

CDR3 in amino acids: CATSGQNSNQPQHF. CDR3 sequence (DNA): TGTGCCACCAGCGGACAGAATAGCAATCAGCCCCAGCATTTT. V usage is TRBV15 and J usage is TRBJ1-5, with D tentatively TRBD1 (6 bases). V lost 5 bases and J 0 bases, leaving 8 bases between the germline ends. Germline V gene sequence: CDR1 LNHNV, CDR2 YYDKDF (reference sequence). The CDR3 loop spans 14 amino acids.

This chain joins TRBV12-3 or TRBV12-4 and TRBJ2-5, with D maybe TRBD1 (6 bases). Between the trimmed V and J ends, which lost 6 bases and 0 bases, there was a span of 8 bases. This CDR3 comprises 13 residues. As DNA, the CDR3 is TGTGCCAGCAGCCCAGGGGACCAAGAGACCCAGTACTTC. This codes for CASSPGDQETQYF.